This TCR beta chain came from a study of spatial heterogeneity in lung cancer. The CDR3 is made up of 13 amino acids. Trimming shortened V by 5 bases and J by 2 bases, and 8 bases separated the two germline ends. CDR1 and CDR2 (germline): LGHDT, YNNKEL (reference sequence). This sample's time point: sample taken at primary tumor resection. Whole RNA obtained from tumor, nontumor lung or frozen PBMC underwent sequencing without sorting. This clonotype was seen ten or more times. TCR cDNA molecules each had a unique molecular identifier. TCRdb ran MiXCR on the 5' RACE reads and lists one entry per CDR3 protein. The table lists about 52,000 distinct CDR3 sequences, approximately 7% of them singletons, with 2.5% to 3% in the top ten.

The material sequenced was PBMCs, taken at surgery. The source of this sequence is a female donor with early-stage non-small cell lung cancer. The rearrangement uses TRBV3-1 and TRBJ2-3; D might be TRBD1 (5 bases). CDR3 residues: CASSADTTDTQYF. The CDR3 DNA sequence: TGTGCCAGCAGCGCGGACACCACAGATACGCAGTATTTT.